Listed below are T cell receptor beta chains from one sample, sequenced in a study of beta chain features in type 1 diabetes. The protocol was immunoSEQ multiplex PCR, while the TCRdb copy is restricted to in-frame clones and leaves out a portion. The data hold more than 300,000 clones, with 10% to 15% observed a single time. Sample: naive CD4+ T cells from blood. These receptors were obtained from a woman aged 18-29 years with type 1 diabetes. The CDR3 runs from the conserved cysteine through the conserved F or W. Each record gives: D gene, J gene, V gene, CDR3 protein. A D gene is named only where the DNA matches it firmly.

D gene: NA
J gene: TRBJ2-7
V gene: TRBV28
CDR3 protein: CASTHGTPFYEQYF

D gene: NA
J gene: TRBJ1-5
V gene: TRBV7-2
CDR3 protein: CASSVGQGTFQPQHF

D gene: NA
J gene: TRBJ2-2
V gene: TRBV2
CDR3 protein: CASSRIGVTGELFF

D gene: NA
J gene: TRBJ2-6
V gene: TRBV30
CDR3 protein: CAWGSSGANVLTF

D gene: NA
J gene: TRBJ2-7
V gene: TRBV6-5
CDR3 protein: CASTWTSKSGYEQYF

D gene: NA
J gene: TRBJ2-2
V gene: TRBV11-2
CDR3 protein: CASSFIDTGELFF

D gene: TRBD2
J gene: TRBJ2-3
V gene: TRBV7-2
CDR3 protein: CASSPGLGPDTQYF

D gene: NA
J gene: TRBJ1-1
V gene: TRBV6-5
CDR3 protein: CASSPRRGEAFF

D gene: NA
J gene: TRBJ2-1
V gene: TRBV29-1
CDR3 protein: CSVGGATSYYNEQFF

D gene: TRBD2
J gene: TRBJ2-1
V gene: TRBV4-3
CDR3 protein: CASSLRLRLAETNEQFF

D gene: TRBD1
J gene: TRBJ2-7
V gene: TRBV19
CDR3 protein: CASSTGTAEEQYF

D gene: NA
J gene: TRBJ2-5
V gene: TRBV5-1
CDR3 protein: CASMLTGETQYF

D gene: NA
J gene: TRBJ1-5
V gene: TRBV19
CDR3 protein: CASADISNQPQHF

D gene: TRBD1
J gene: TRBJ1-5
V gene: TRBV6-6
CDR3 protein: CASSWTGRQPQHF

D gene: NA
J gene: TRBJ2-5
V gene: TRBV12-2
CDR3 protein: CASRLFRGTEKETQYF

D gene: NA
J gene: TRBJ2-7
V gene: TRBV28
CDR3 protein: CASSLLSRGGPNEQYF

D gene: TRBD2
J gene: TRBJ2-7
V gene: TRBV11-2
CDR3 protein: CASSPPGGGQTLRLEQYF

D gene: TRBD1
J gene: TRBJ2-2
V gene: TRBV28
CDR3 protein: CASLPGQINTGELFF

D gene: TRBD1
J gene: TRBJ1-1
V gene: TRBV9
CDR3 protein: CASSVGGDRASEAFF

D gene: NA
J gene: TRBJ1-5
V gene: TRBV2
CDR3 protein: CASTQVSNQPQHF